The 24 T cell receptor beta chains below all came from one sample that was sequenced in a study of blood T cells in healthy people across ages. The second PCR ran 7 to 11 cycles with a sample-barcoded 5' primer and J-beta primers. TCRdb called the 5' RACE reads again in MiXCR, with one record for every CDR3 protein. The table lists some 880,000 distinct CDR3 sequences, around 34% of them singletons, with over 10% in the top ten. Sample: blood. The receptors originated from a man aged 18-30 years in good health.

The sample holds a few counts of this clonotype. The V gene is TRBV10-3, the J gene TRBJ1-1, with 9 bases aligning to TRBD1. Per the germline V gene, CDR1 is ENHRY and CDR2 is SYGVKD. The CDR3 loop spans 13 amino acids. Trimming cost V 3 bases and J 4 bases; bases outside gene matches: 0. The CDR3 region is CAISEQGATEAFF. The CDR3 DNA is TGTGCCATCAGTGAACAGGGGGCCACTGAAGCTTTCTTT.

J is TRBJ2-7 and V is TRBV4-3; D unresolved. Per the germline V gene, CDR1 is LGHNA and CDR2 is YSLEER. V was clipped by 3 bases and J by 0 bases, with 12 bases between them. The CDR3 sequence is 15 residues long. CDR3 DNA sequence: TGCGCCAGCAGCCACCGGGCTGTAAGCTCCTACGAGCAGTACTTC. Translation gives CASSHRAVSSYEQYF.

This clonotype was picked up a small number of times. V is TRBV12-3 or TRBV12-4 and J is TRBJ1-2; D is unresolved. The CDR3 length is 14 residues. V lost 4 bases, J lost 0 bases, and 9 bases lay in between. CDR3 nucleotide sequence: TGTGCCAGCAGTTACATGGGGTCTAACTATGGCTACACCTTC. This encodes CASSYMGSNYGYTF.

The chain's CDR3 is CASSPFGLGRGATNEKLFF. Here the CDR3 DNA reads TGTGCCAGCAGCCCCTTCGGACTCGGCCGGGGTGCAACTAATGAAAAACTGTTTTTT. The V gene is TRBV7-9, the J gene TRBJ1-4; D is uncertain. Germline assignment: CDR1 SEHNR and CDR2 FQNEAQ (reference sequence). V shed 5 bases and J shed 0 bases, with 22 bases lying between them. The CDR3 sequence is 19 residues long.

The chain couples TRBV12-3 or TRBV12-4 to TRBJ2-7; TRBD2 might be the D (6 bases). Trimming took off 5 bases at V and 7 bases at J, with 18 bases between the two ends. The CDR3 has 14 amino acids. As DNA, the CDR3 is TGTGCCAGCAGTCTTAGCGGCACCCGCAATGAGCAGTACTTC. Its protein is CASSLSGTRNEQYF.

The gene calls are TRBV20-1 and TRBJ1-5; a possible D gene is TRBD1 (5 bases). This CDR3 has 14 residues. Germline V gene sequence: CDR1 DFQATT, CDR2 SNEGSKA (reference sequence). Trimming stripped 4 bases from V and 4 bases from J, with 14 bases between. CDR3 in amino acids: CSAKFRGGNQPQHF. The DNA for the CDR3 is TGCAGTGCTAAGTTCCGGGGGGGGAATCAGCCCCAGCATTTT.

The chain carries TRBV10-3 and TRBJ2-7, with D perhaps being TRBD1 or TRBD2 (5 bases each). Germline CDR1 reads ENHRY; CDR2 reads SYGVKD. The ends were cut back, 7 bases at V and 3 bases at J, with 16 bases in the middle. The CDR3 has 14 amino acids. The CDR3 sequence: CAIKERDVSYEQYF. DNA for the CDR3: TGTGCCATCAAGGAAAGGGACGTGAGCTACGAGCAGTACTTC.

This clonotype appeared a few times. The DNA of the CDR3 is TGTGCCAGCAGCGACCATCCCAGCGGGGGGAAGGCTACAGATACGCAGTATTTT. This sequence encodes CASSDHPSGGKATDTQYF. This chain connects TRBV11-2 to TRBJ2-3; 9 bases match TRBD2. The ends lost 5 bases at V and 3 bases at J; junction bases unmatched: 15. The V gene's germline CDR1 is SGHAT and CDR2 FQNNGV. The CDR3 has 18 residues.

This clonotype was observed a few times. This chain connects TRBV6-1 to TRBJ1-1; D unresolved. Trimming shortened V by 5 bases and J by 6 bases, and 13 bases separated the two germline ends. The CDR3 is 13 amino acids. Germline loops: CDR1 MNHNS, CDR2 SASEGT. The CDR3 DNA reads as TGTGCCAGCAGTCTGAAGAGAATTCCTGAAGCTTTCTTT. Translating it yields CASSLKRIPEAFF.

The chain carries TRBV29-1 and TRBJ2-1, with D unclear. CDR3 size: 11 residues. The V end lost 7 bases, the J end lost 5 bases, and 9 bases lay between the germline ends. The germline gives CDR1 SQVTM, CDR2 ANQGSEA. The CDR3 is CSAPENNEQFF. The CDR3 nucleotides are TGCAGCGCCCCCGAGAACAATGAGCAGTTCTTC.

This clonotype has ten or more counts. The chain has TRBV5-1 and TRBJ2-7; D call uncertain. Germline values: CDR1 SGHRS, CDR2 YFSETQ. The V end was cut by 0 bases, the J end by 6 bases, with 10 bases between. The CDR3 runs 13 residues. The CDR3 region is CASSLGKGVEQYF. The CDR3, as DNA: TGCGCCAGCAGCTTGGGGAAAGGTGTCGAGCAGTACTTC.

This rearrangement joins TRBV6-2 or TRBV6-3 to TRBJ1-1; 8 bases fit TRBD1. Germline V gene data show CDR1 as MNHEY and CDR2 as SVGEGT. With V trimmed by 4 bases and J by 3 bases, 10 bases remained unmatched. The CDR3 covers 16 residues. As DNA, the CDR3 is TGTGCCAGCAGTTTCAGGGGGCTTGGAAATCACACTGAAGCTTTCTTT. Protein sequence: CASSFRGLGNHTEAFF.

V usage is TRBV12-3 or TRBV12-4 and J usage is TRBJ2-6, with D perhaps matching TRBD2 (5 bases). Trimming took off 4 bases at V and 1 base at J, with 17 bases between the two ends. The CDR3 spans 18 residues. CDR3 DNA: TGTGCCAGCAGTTCGATGCCAAGGACTCTATCTGGGGCCAACGTCCTGACTTTC. It yields the protein CASSSMPRTLSGANVLTF.

The chain links TRBV19 to TRBJ1-5, with D possibly matching TRBD1 (5 bases). V gave up 4 bases and J gave up 1 base, with 14 bases separating them. CDR3 length: 16 amino acids. Germline V gene data show CDR1 as LNHDA and CDR2 as SQIVND (reference sequence). The CDR3, as DNA: TGTGCCAGTAGTAAGGGGAGGGCGGCGAGCAATCAGCCCCAGCATTTT. Its translation: CASSKGRAASNQPQHF.

This clonotype appeared a few times. This chain joins TRBV12-3 or TRBV12-4 and TRBJ2-1, with TRBD2 matching over 10 bases. The CDR3 spans 15 residues. After removal of 6 bases from V and 3 bases from J, the junction contained 5 bases not matched to a gene. The CDR3 DNA is TGTGCCAGCAGACCACTAGCGGGGAGCTACAATGAGCAGTTCTTC. It translates to CASRPLAGSYNEQFF.

The rearrangement joins TRBV3-1 to TRBJ1-2, with unresolved D. With 1 base removed from V and 5 bases from J, the gap between germline ends came to 11 bases. In germline, CDR1 is LGHDT, CDR2 YNNKEL (reference sequence). The CDR3 is 14 amino acids. This CDR3 is CASSQGTTVYGYTF. CDR3 nucleotide sequence: TGTGCCAGCAGCCAAGGAACAACGGTTTATGGCTACACCTTC.

For this clonotype: This may arise from a read error, as a much more abundant clone is one base away. The chain is built from TRBV20-1 and TRBJ1-1, with D uncertain. This CDR3 has 16 residues. CDR1 is DFQATT and CDR2 is SNEGSKA in the germline V gene (reference sequence). The CDR3 bases are TGCGGTGCACCTAGGTTCGATCCAGAGATGAACACTGAAGCTTTCTTT. Protein product: CGAPRFDPEMNTEAFF.

This clonotype was seen only a few times. CDR3 residues: CASSLPGLAINEQFF. In DNA form, the CDR3 reads TGCGCCAGCAGCTTACCGGGACTAGCGATTAATGAGCAGTTCTTC. The genes are TRBV5-1 and TRBJ2-1; 10 bases match TRBD2. Germline V lookup: CDR1 SGHRS, CDR2 YFSETQ. The trim removed 2 bases at V and 7 bases at J, leaving 6 bases unmatched. The CDR3 runs to 15 residues.

This clonotype has just a few counts. CDR3 in amino acids: CSARPGGRNYGYTF. The CDR3 region has the DNA TGCAGTGCTAGACCCGGTGGGAGGAACTATGGCTACACCTTC. J is TRBJ1-2 and V is TRBV20-1; unclear D gene. Per the germline V gene, CDR1 is DFQATT and CDR2 is SNEGSKA (reference sequence). V lost 2 bases, J lost 2 bases, and 12 bases lay in between. The CDR3 length is 14 residues.

V is TRBV20-1 and J is TRBJ2-7, with 11 positions matching TRBD1. The CDR3 runs to 19 residues. With 1 base clipped from V and 7 bases from J, the junction kept 21 bases outside the gene matches. Looked up from germline, CDR1 is DFQATT and CDR2 is SNEGSKA (reference sequence). DNA for the CDR3: TGCAGTGCTAGAGTTTCCGCCCCGGACAGGGGGCGGTTTTTACATGAGCAGTACTTC. Encoded protein: CSARVSAPDRGRFLHEQYF.

As to this clonotype: One end of the junction is discordant with germline, which a read error may explain. This chain links TRBV29-1 with TRBJ2-3, with unresolved D. The CDR3 totals 14 residues. Germline-derived CDR1 and CDR2 are SQVTM and ANQGSEA. This CDR3 reads CSVGSGSRTDTQYF. The CDR3 DNA reads as TGCAGCGTTGGGTCGGGCAGCCGCACAGATACACAGTATTTT.

The chain employs TRBV12-3 or TRBV12-4 and TRBJ1-1, with a possible D match to TRBD1 (6 bases). Deletions cut 8 bases from V and 6 bases from J, with 10 bases between. This CDR3 contains 11 residues. The CDR3 is CASGRTAEAFF. The DNA of the CDR3 is TGTGCCAGCGGCCGGACAGCTGAAGCTTTCTTT.

This clonotype has only a few counts. This sequence joins TRBV29-1 and TRBJ2-5; no firm D call. V was shortened by 7 bases and J by 0 bases, with 9 bases between the two germline ends. The CDR3 consists of 12 residues. The germline gives CDR1 SQVTM, CDR2 ANQGSEA. CDR3 amino acids: CSERLYQETQYF. DNA of the CDR3: TGCAGCGAACGGCTGTACCAAGAGACCCAGTACTTC. Combining the CDR3 with reference TRBV29-1 and TRBJ2-5 gives the whole variable domain SAVISQKPSRDICQRGTSLTIQCQVDSQVTMMFWYRQQPGQSLTLIATANQGSEATYESGFVIDKFPISRPNLTFSTLTVSNMSPEDSSIYLCSERLYQETQYFGPGTRLLVL.

This clonotype was seen ten or more times. The chain is built from TRBV12-3 or TRBV12-4 and TRBJ2-1, with D tentatively TRBD1 or TRBD2 (5 bases each). CDR3 length: 13 amino acids. Trimming shortened V by 5 bases and J by 6 bases, and 11 bases separated the two germline ends. The CDR3 region has the DNA TGTGCCAGCAGTGGGGGACGGTTCAATGAGCAGTTCTTC. It specifies CASSGGRFNEQFF.